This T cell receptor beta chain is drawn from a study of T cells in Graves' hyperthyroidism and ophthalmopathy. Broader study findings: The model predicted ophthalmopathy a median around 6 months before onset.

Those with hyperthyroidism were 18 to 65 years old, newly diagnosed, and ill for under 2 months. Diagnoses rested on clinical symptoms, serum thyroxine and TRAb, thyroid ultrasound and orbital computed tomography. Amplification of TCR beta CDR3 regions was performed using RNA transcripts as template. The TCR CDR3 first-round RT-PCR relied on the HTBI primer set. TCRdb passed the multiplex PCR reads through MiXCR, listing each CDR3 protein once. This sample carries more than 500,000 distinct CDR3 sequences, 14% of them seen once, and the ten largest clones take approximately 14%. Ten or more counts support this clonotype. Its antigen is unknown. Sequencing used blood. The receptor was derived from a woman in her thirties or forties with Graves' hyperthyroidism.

CDR3 DNA sequence: TGTGCCAGCAGCTTGAGGACTAGCGGAATCTACGAGCAGTACTTC. Its translation is CASSLRTSGIYEQYF. The V and J genes are TRBV7-2 and TRBJ2-7, with 10 bases that match TRBD2. Germline CDR1 reads SGHTA; CDR2 reads FQGNSA. CDR3 length equals 15 residues. J lost 3 bases, V lost 3 bases, and 5 bases had no gene match.